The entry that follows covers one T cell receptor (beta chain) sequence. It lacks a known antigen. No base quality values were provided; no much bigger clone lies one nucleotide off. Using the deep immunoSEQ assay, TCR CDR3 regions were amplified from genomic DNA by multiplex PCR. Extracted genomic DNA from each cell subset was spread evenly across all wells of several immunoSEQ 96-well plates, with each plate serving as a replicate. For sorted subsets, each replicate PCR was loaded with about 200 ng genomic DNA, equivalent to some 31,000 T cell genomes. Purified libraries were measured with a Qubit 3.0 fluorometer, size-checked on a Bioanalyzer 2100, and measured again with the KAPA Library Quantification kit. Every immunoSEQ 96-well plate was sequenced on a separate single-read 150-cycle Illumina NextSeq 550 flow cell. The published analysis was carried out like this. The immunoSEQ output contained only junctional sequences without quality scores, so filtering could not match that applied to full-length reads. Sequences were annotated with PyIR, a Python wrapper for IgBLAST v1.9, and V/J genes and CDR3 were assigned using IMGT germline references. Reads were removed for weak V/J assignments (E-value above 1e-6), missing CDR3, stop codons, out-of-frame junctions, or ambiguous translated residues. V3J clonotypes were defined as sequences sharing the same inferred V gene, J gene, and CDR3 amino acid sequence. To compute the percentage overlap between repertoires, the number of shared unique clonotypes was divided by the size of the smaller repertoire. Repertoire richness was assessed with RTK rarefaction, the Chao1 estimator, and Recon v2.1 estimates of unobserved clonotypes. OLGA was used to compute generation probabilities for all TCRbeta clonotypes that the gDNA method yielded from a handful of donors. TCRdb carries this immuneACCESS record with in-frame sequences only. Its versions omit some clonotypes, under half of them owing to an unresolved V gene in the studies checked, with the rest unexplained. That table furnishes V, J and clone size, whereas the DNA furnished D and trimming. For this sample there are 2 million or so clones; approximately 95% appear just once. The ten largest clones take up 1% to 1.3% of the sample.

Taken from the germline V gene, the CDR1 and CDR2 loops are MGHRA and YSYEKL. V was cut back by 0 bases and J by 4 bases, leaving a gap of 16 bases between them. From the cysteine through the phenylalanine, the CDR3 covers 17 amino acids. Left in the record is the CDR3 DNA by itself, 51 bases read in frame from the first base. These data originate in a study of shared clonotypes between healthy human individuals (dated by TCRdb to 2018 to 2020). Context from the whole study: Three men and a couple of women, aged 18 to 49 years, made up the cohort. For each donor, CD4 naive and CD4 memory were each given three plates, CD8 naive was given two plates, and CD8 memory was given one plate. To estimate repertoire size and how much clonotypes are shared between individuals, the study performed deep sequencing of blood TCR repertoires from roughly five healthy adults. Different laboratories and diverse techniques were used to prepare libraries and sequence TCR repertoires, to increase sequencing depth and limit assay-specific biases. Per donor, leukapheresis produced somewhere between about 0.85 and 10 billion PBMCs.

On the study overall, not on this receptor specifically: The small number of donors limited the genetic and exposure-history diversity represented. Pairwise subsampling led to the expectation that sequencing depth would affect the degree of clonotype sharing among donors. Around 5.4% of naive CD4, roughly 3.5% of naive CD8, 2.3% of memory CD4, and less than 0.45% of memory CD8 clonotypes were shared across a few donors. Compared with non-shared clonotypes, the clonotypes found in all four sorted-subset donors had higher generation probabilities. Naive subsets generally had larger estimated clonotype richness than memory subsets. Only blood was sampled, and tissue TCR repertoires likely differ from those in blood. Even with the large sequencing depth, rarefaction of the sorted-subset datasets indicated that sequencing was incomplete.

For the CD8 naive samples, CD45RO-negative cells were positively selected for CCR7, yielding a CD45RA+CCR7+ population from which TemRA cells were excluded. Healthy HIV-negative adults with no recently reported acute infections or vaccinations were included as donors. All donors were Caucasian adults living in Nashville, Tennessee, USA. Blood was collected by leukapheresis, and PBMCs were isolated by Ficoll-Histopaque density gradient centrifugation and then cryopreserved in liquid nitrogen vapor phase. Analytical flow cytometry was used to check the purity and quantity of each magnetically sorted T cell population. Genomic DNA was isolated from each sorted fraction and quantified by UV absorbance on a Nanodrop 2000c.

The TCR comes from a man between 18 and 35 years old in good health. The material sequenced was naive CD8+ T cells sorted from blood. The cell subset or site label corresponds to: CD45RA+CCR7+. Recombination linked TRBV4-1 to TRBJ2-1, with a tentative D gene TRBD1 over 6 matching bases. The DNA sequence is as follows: TGCGCCAGCAGCCAAGATGGACAGTCGATAGGGTACAATGAGCAGTTCTTC. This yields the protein CASSQDGQSIGYNEQFF.